The 15 T cell receptor beta chains listed next were all sequenced from one sample in a study of beta chain features in type 1 diabetes. General study findings and limits: Shortening of TCRB CDR3s, moderate but significant, appeared in all four CD4+ subsets of Type 1 diabetes patients.

Every bit of the isolated RNA underwent reverse transcription, so sequencing read expressed TCRB transcripts. Clones were sequenced by immunoSEQ multiplex PCR, and TCRdb holds only the in-frame ones, with some missing. Here the sample spans about 340,000 clones, approximately 13% being singletons. No antigen is known for these receptors. Sequences were obtained from naive CD4+ T cells from blood. The receptors shown here come from a woman under 30 with type 1 diabetes.

This clone was counted a few times. The chain uses TRBV2 and TRBJ2-1; TRBD2 agrees at 13 bases. V trimming: 8 bases; J trimming: 8 bases; junction bases outside the gene matches: 6. The CDR3 is 14 amino acids. Looked up from germline, CDR1 is SNHLY and CDR2 is FYNNEI. Here the CDR3 DNA reads TGTGCCAGCCGGAGGACTAGCGGGAGTGATGAGCAGTTCTTC. Protein product: CASRRTSGSDEQFF.

This clone has a handful of counts. This sequence joins TRBV19 and TRBJ1-1; 9 nucleotides align to TRBD1. Germline CDR1 is LNHDA and CDR2 is SQIVND (reference sequence). The CDR3 totals 12 residues. The CDR3 DNA reads as TGTGCTTCGTCCGGGACAGGGATAAAAGCTTTCTTT. Amino acids: CASSGTGIKAFF.

The CDR3 nucleotides are TGTGCCACTCAGGGGGGTAACTATGGCTACACCTTC. Translated: CATQGGNYGYTF. The rearrangement joins TRBV15 to TRBJ1-2; 7 bases match TRBD1. Germline CDR1 reads LNHNV; CDR2 reads YYDKDF (reference sequence). The CDR3 spans 12 residues. Germline trimming cut 9 bases from V and 1 base from J; bases unmatched to any gene: 2.

The rearrangement joins TRBV6-5 to TRBJ1-2, with a weak D call TRBD1 (5 bases). Germline V gene data show CDR1 as MNHEY and CDR2 as SVGAGI. The CDR3 extends over 16 amino acids. Trimming took off 0 bases at V and 2 bases at J, with 13 bases between the two ends. CDR3 in amino acids: CASSYSRQGVNYGYTF. CDR3 sequence (DNA): TGTGCCAGCAGTTACTCACGCCAGGGTGTGAACTATGGCTACACCTTC.

This clone occurred a few times. V gene TRBV14 combines with J gene TRBJ1-2; D might be TRBD1 (6 bases). This CDR3 is built from 15 residues. CDR1 is SGHDN and CDR2 is FVKESK in the germline V gene. V was pared by 4 bases and J by 8 bases, with 20 bases between. The CDR3 loop reads CASSPKPVRGGGYTF. Here the CDR3 DNA reads TGTGCCAGCAGCCCGAAGCCCGTCAGGGGAGGGGGCTACACCTTC.

The chain links TRBV12-5 to TRBJ1-3; D possibly corresponds to TRBD1 (6 bases). The CDR3 loop spans 16 amino acids. Germline V CDR1 and CDR2: LGHNT, FRNRAP. V was pared by 0 bases and J by 4 bases, with 13 bases between. This chain's CDR3 is CASGLVKWGHGNTIYF. For the CDR3, the DNA is TGTGCTAGTGGTTTGGTAAAGTGGGGGCACGGAAACACCATATATTTT.

The rearrangement uses TRBV2 and TRBJ2-4; D gene ambiguous. The V end was cut by 6 bases, the J end by 0 bases, with 12 bases between. This CDR3 has 15 amino acids. Germline V gene data show CDR1 as SNHLY and CDR2 as FYNNEI. The CDR3: CASRSEALAKNIQYF. The DNA for the CDR3 is TGTGCCAGCAGGTCCGAGGCACTAGCCAAAAACATTCAGTACTTC.

In its sample, this clone was seen a few times. The chain couples TRBV11-2 to TRBJ2-2, with 9 bases that match TRBD2. Per the germline V gene, CDR1 is SGHAT and CDR2 is FQNNGV. With V trimmed by 2 bases and J by 5 bases, 0 bases remained unmatched. The CDR3 runs 14 residues. The CDR3 nucleotides are TGTGCCAGCAGCTTAACTAGCGGGACCGGGGAGCTGTTTTTT. Translating it yields CASSLTSGTGELFF.

The CDR3 here is CASSGGEYNEQFF. As DNA, the CDR3 is TGTGCCAGCAGCGGAGGGGAATACAATGAGCAGTTCTTC. V and J are TRBV2 and TRBJ2-1; maybe TRBD2 (6 bases). CDR3 size: 13 residues. The germline V gene encodes CDR1 SNHLY and CDR2 FYNNEI. Trimming pared 6 bases from V and 4 bases from J, leaving 10 bases between.

The chain couples TRBV2 to TRBJ2-6; D not certain. The CDR3 length is 13 residues. Trimming took 7 bases from V and 0 from J, leaving 4 bases between them. Germline assignment: CDR1 SNHLY and CDR2 FYNNEI. DNA of the CDR3: TGTGCCAGCACCGGCTCTGGGGCCAACGTCCTGACTTTC. Translation gives CASTGSGANVLTF.

The gene calls are TRBV2 and TRBJ1-5; 10 bases are a match to TRBD1. V lost 5 bases and J lost 4; bases outside the gene matches: 2. The V gene's germline CDR1 is SNHLY and CDR2 FYNNEI. The CDR3 extends over 14 amino acids. The CDR3 coding sequence is TGTGCCAGCAGTCCGGACAGGGGGAATCAGCCCCAGCATTTT. This translates into CASSPDRGNQPQHF.

V is TRBV25-1 and J is TRBJ1-1; unclear D gene. Per the germline V gene, CDR1 is MGHDK and CDR2 is SYGVNS. This CDR3 spans 13 amino acids. Trimming pared 3 bases from V and 5 bases from J, leaving 10 bases between. The CDR3 nucleotides are TGTGCCAGCAGTGACGGAGGGAAGACTGAAGCTTTCTTT. Translating it yields CASSDGGKTEAFF.

J is TRBJ2-1 and V is TRBV7-3, with 7 nucleotides matching TRBD1. Germline V gene sequence: CDR1 SGHTA, CDR2 FQGTGA. V trimming: 5 bases; J trimming: 6 bases; junction bases outside the gene matches: 10. The CDR3 is made up of 15 amino acids. The CDR3 DNA sequence: TGTGCCAGCAGCCAGGACAGGTCCCTACTCAATGAGCAGTTCTTC. It yields the protein CASSQDRSLLNEQFF.

In this sample, this clone turned up a few times. The chain recombines TRBV2 with TRBJ2-7; D is uncertain. Germline V gives CDR1 SNHLY, CDR2 FYNNEI. The CDR3 is 14 residues long. With 7 bases removed from V and 0 bases from J, the gap between germline ends came to 13 bases. CDR3 DNA sequence: TGTGCCAGCATCCCCGGTATAAGCTCCTACGAGCAGTACTTC. Its protein product is CASIPGISSYEQYF.

The chain's CDR3 is CASSVSGRESTGELFF. For the CDR3, the DNA is TGTGCCAGCAGCGTTAGCGGGAGGGAGAGCACCGGGGAGCTGTTTTTT. This sequence joins TRBV9 and TRBJ2-2; 11 bases match TRBD2. Germline CDR1 reads SGDLS; CDR2 reads YYNGEE. There are 16 residues in the CDR3. Germline trimming cut 2 bases from V and 4 bases from J; bases unmatched to any gene: 4. The whole variable domain, filled in from reference TRBV9 and TRBJ2-2, reads DSGVTQTPKHLITATGQRVTLRCSPRSGDLSVYWYQQSLDQGLQFLIQYYNGEERAKGNILERFSAQQFPDLHSELNLSSLELGDSALYFCASSVSGRESTGELFFGEGSRLTVL.